Below, one T cell receptor (beta chain) is given with its context. Generated by immunoSEQ multiplex PCR, the TCRdb table keeps only in-frame clones and is missing some. The sample holds about 180,000 clones; more than 70% are singletons and the top ten take approximately 26%. The data stem from a study of T cell responses to AZD1222 COVID-19 vaccine. This CDR3 region has 13 residues. Deletions cut 4 bases from V and 13 bases from J, with 17 bases between. Looked up from germline, CDR1 is SGHDT and CDR2 is YYEEEE. The gene calls are TRBV5-6 and TRBJ2-2; D is ambiguous. Sequenced here: peripheral blood, sampled 28 days after the second AZD1222 dose. This TCR was recovered from an adult who received the AZD1222 COVID-19 vaccine. The CDR3 DNA reads as TGTGCCAGCAGCACCGGAAGGGCGCGAGGGCTGTTTTTT. It specifies CASSTGRARGLFF.